The next 28 T cell receptor beta chains were all read from a single sample in a study of blood T cell repertoires in COVID-19. Sequenced by immunoSEQ multiplex PCR; TCRdb stores in-frame clones only, minus some. This table holds 150,000 to 200,000 clones, 79% found once. The sequenced material came from peripheral blood. These receptors were collected from a man in his fifties or sixties with active or convalescent COVID-19.

This chain joins TRBV5-1 and TRBJ2-2; a possible D gene is TRBD2 (6 bases). V lost 4 bases and J 1 base, leaving 11 bases between the germline ends. Germline V gene data show CDR1 as SGHRS and CDR2 as YFSETQ. This CDR3 region has 15 residues. The CDR3 DNA sequence: TGCGCCAGCAGCCCCGGGACTGGGAACACCGGGGAGCTGTTTTTT. Its protein is CASSPGTGNTGELFF.

J is TRBJ1-1 and V is TRBV28; D gene unclear. V was pared by 3 bases and J by 1 base, with 6 bases between. CDR3 length equals 13 residues. Germline V gene lookup returns CDR1 MDHEN and CDR2 SYDVKM. In nucleotides, the CDR3 is TGTGCCAGCAGTTTCCGCAGGAACACTGAAGCTTTCTTT. Encoded protein: CASSFRRNTEAFF. The full variable domain, with the rest looked up from reference TRBV28 and TRBJ1-1, is DVKVTQSSRYLVKRTGEKVFLECVQDMDHENMFWYRQDPGLGLRLIYFSYDVKMKEKGDIPEGYSVSREKKERFSLILESASTNQTSMYLCASSFRRNTEAFFGQGTRLTVV.

The J gene is TRBJ2-3, the V gene TRBV9; 12 nucleotides agree with TRBD2. V lost 5 bases and J lost 5; bases outside the gene matches: 9. The CDR3 length is 16 residues. Germline assignment: CDR1 SGDLS and CDR2 YYNGEE. CDR3 in amino acids: CASRATSGRKGDTQYF. As DNA, the CDR3 is TGTGCCAGCAGGGCAACTAGCGGGAGGAAAGGAGATACGCAGTATTTT.

This clone was seen a single time. This chain uses TRBV5-4 with TRBJ1-1; TRBD1 matches at 7 bases. CDR3 length equals 16 residues. With V trimmed by 5 bases and J by 4 bases, 14 bases remained unmatched. Germline-derived CDR1 and CDR2 are SGHNT and YYREEE (reference sequence). The CDR3 loop is CASSPSGTATFTEAFF. CDR3 sequence (DNA): TGTGCCAGCAGTCCCTCCGGGACAGCAACTTTCACTGAAGCTTTCTTT.

The chain uses TRBV5-1 and TRBJ2-1, with 7 bases that match TRBD2. Germline assignment: CDR1 SGHRS and CDR2 YFSETQ. This CDR3 comprises 14 residues. J lost 7 bases, V lost 3 bases, and 7 bases had no gene match. Here the CDR3 reads CASSWTSTQNEQFF. Here the CDR3 DNA reads TGCGCCAGCAGCTGGACTAGTACTCAGAATGAGCAGTTCTTC.

J is TRBJ2-7 and V is TRBV4-3; TRBD1 matches 7 bases. Germline CDR1 and CDR2: LGHNA and YSLEER. The CDR3 covers 15 residues. V lost 0 bases to trimming and J lost 3 bases; unmatched junction nucleotides: 5. The CDR3 loop is CASSQDRAGGYEQYF. DNA for the CDR3: TGCGCCAGCAGCCAAGATAGGGCAGGGGGCTACGAGCAGTACTTC.

V is TRBV7-4 and J is TRBJ2-4; tentatively, D is TRBD2 (6 bases). Trimming cost V 6 bases and J 4 bases, with 16 bases left between them. CDR3 length equals 15 residues. Germline CDR1 and CDR2: SGHVT and SQSDAQ. The chain's CDR3 is CASSPIGTPKNIQYF. The CDR3 bases are TGTGCCAGCAGTCCCATCGGGACTCCTAAAAACATTCAGTACTTC.

This chain links TRBV3-1 (or the pseudogene TRBV3-2) with TRBJ2-1, with 7 nucleotides matching TRBD2. After removal of 0 bases from V and 7 bases from J, the junction contained 6 bases not matched to a gene. This CDR3 is 15 amino acids long. CDR1 and CDR2 from the germline V gene are LGHDT and YNNKEL (reference sequence). CDR3 in amino acids: CASSQEGTTLNEQFF. CDR3 DNA sequence: TGTGCCAGCAGCCAAGAGGGGACTACCTTGAATGAGCAGTTCTTC.

This chain uses TRBV2 with TRBJ1-2; D might be TRBD1 (6 bases). From germline, CDR1 is SNHLY and CDR2 FYNNEI. This CDR3 contains 14 residues. Trimming shortened V by 2 bases and J by 6 bases, and 13 bases separated the two germline ends. The CDR3 reads CASSELVGGDGYTF. CDR3 in DNA: TGTGCCAGCAGTGAATTGGTAGGGGGAGATGGCTACACCTTC. Full variable domain (missing parts from reference TRBV2 and TRBJ1-2): EPEVTQTPSHQVTQMGQEVILRCVPISNHLYFYWYRQILGQKVEFLVSFYNNEISEKSEIFDDQFSVERPDGSNFTLKIRSTKLEDSAMYFCASSELVGGDGYTFGSGTRLTVV.

In this sample, this clone turned up a few times. This sequence joins TRBV6-5 and TRBJ1-1; D gene unclear. The CDR3 loop spans 11 amino acids. Trimming removed 8 bases from V and 3 bases from J, with 7 bases in between. Germline V gene sequence: CDR1 MNHEY, CDR2 SVGAGI. The CDR3 DNA sequence: TGTGCCAGCCTCACATACACTGAAGCTTTCTTT. This codes for CASLTYTEAFF.

V is TRBV5-6 and J is TRBJ1-5; TRBD1 matches at 8 bases. This CDR3 contains 13 residues. After removal of 5 bases from V and 9 bases from J, the junction contained 7 bases not matched to a gene. Germline V lookup: CDR1 SGHDT, CDR2 YYEEEE. The CDR3 DNA reads TGTGCCAGCAGTTTGACAGGGGCTCGGCCCCAGCATTTT. Protein sequence: CASSLTGARPQHF.

V and J are TRBV3-1 (or the pseudogene TRBV3-2) and TRBJ2-5; D is uncertain. Per germline, CDR1 LGHDT and CDR2 YNNKEL (reference sequence). There are 11 residues in the CDR3. V shed 7 bases and J shed 5 bases, with 8 bases lying between them. This chain's CDR3 is CASTFQETQYF. DNA of the CDR3: TGTGCCAGCACCTTTCAGGAGACCCAGTACTTC.

This chain links TRBV5-6 with TRBJ1-6; possibly TRBD1 for D (5 bases). Trimming pared 4 bases from V and 7 bases from J, leaving 9 bases between. CDR3 length: 13 residues. Germline V lookup: CDR1 SGHDT, CDR2 YYEEEE. CDR3 loop: CASSPNRNSPLHF. Here the CDR3 DNA reads TGTGCCAGCAGCCCAAACAGGAATTCACCCCTCCACTTT.

V and J are TRBV3-1 (or the pseudogene TRBV3-2) and TRBJ2-7, with D possibly matching TRBD1 (6 bases). Germline CDR1 is LGHDT and CDR2 is YNNKEL (reference sequence). V was cut by 6 bases and J by 1 base, with 10 bases left in between. The CDR3 runs to 13 residues. CDR3 bases: TGTGCCAGCAGTTACAGGGAATCCTACGAGCAGTACTTC. Protein: CASSYRESYEQYF.

This rearrangement joins TRBV11-3 to TRBJ2-2, with 14 bases identical to TRBD2. The CDR3 spans 19 residues. Germline values: CDR1 SGHNT, CDR2 YENEEA. V dropped 1 base and J dropped 3; count of bases not matched to a gene: 7. The CDR3 DNA sequence: TGTGCCAGCAGCTTAGTTGGGACTAGCGGGAGTTTTGACACCGGGGAGCTGTTTTTT. This gives the protein CASSLVGTSGSFDTGELFF.

The chain employs TRBV28 and TRBJ1-5, with 7 bases aligning to TRBD1. The CDR3 runs to 15 residues. V lost 3 bases, J lost 6 bases, and 8 bases stayed unmatched. The germline V gene has CDR1 MDHEN and CDR2 SYDVKM. The CDR3 is CASSFRQGRRQPQHF. The CDR3 region has the DNA TGTGCCAGCAGTTTCCGACAGGGCCGGCGTCAGCCCCAGCATTTT. Full variable domain (outside the CDR3, taken from reference TRBV28 and TRBJ1-5): DVKVTQSSRYLVKRTGEKVFLECVQDMDHENMFWYRQDPGLGLRLIYFSYDVKMKEKGDIPEGYSVSREKKERFSLILESASTNQTSMYLCASSFRQGRRQPQHFGDGTRLSIL.

V and J are TRBV11-1 and TRBJ2-7; D possibly corresponds to TRBD2 (5 bases). Trimming cost V 3 bases and J 4 bases, with 10 bases left between them. CDR1 and CDR2 (germline): SGHAT, FQDESV (reference sequence). The CDR3 runs to 13 residues. The CDR3 spells CASSFQRKYEQYF. The CDR3 nucleotides are TGTGCCAGCAGCTTTCAGCGGAAGTACGAGCAGTACTTC.

The chain recombines TRBV2 with TRBJ1-2, with 7 bases lining up with TRBD1. CDR3 length: 13 amino acids. The ends lost 6 bases at V and 6 bases at J; junction bases unmatched: 7. CDR1 SNHLY and CDR2 FYNNEI come from the germline V gene. The CDR3 nucleotides read TGTGCCAGCAGGAGGGGGCGAAGGGATGGCTACACCTTC. Its protein product is CASRRGRRDGYTF.

The chain is built from TRBV6-5 and TRBJ2-7; a weak D match, TRBD1 (6 bases). The CDR3 has 13 amino acids. Germline CDR1 and CDR2: MNHEY and SVGAGI. V lost 3 bases, J lost 7 bases, and 13 bases lay in between. CDR3 sequence: CASSYGRQEEQYF. The CDR3 DNA is TGTGCCAGCAGTTATGGCAGACAGGAGGAGCAGTACTTC.

The J gene is TRBJ2-5, the V gene TRBV7-7; 10 nucleotides line up with TRBD2. V dropped 2 bases and J dropped 4; count of bases not matched to a gene: 4. The CDR3 covers 15 residues. Germline V CDR1 and CDR2: SSHAT, FNYEAQ (reference sequence). The CDR3 loop is CASSLSGRAGETQYF. The CDR3 DNA reads as TGTGCCAGCAGCTTAAGCGGGAGGGCAGGAGAGACCCAGTACTTC. The full variable domain, in which reference TRBV7-7 and TRBJ2-5 provide the parts outside the CDR3, is GAGVSQSPRYKVTKRGQDVTLRCDPISSHATLYWYQQALGQGPEFLTYFNYEAQPDKSGLPSDRFSAERPEGSISTLTIQRTEQRDSAMYRCASSLSGRAGETQYFGPGTRLLVL.

The rearrangement uses TRBV28 and TRBJ2-3, with D unclear. This CDR3 spans 14 amino acids. V was trimmed by 6 bases and J by 4 bases, leaving 14 bases between them. CDR1 and CDR2 (germline): MDHEN, SYDVKM. The CDR3 DNA reads as TGTGCCAGCAGCCTACCTACGAGCCCAGATACGCAGTATTTT. Translation: CASSLPTSPDTQYF.

This chain joins TRBV30 and TRBJ2-7, with D perhaps TRBD1 (5 bases). This CDR3 spans 13 amino acids. V gave up 2 bases and J gave up 2 bases, with 10 bases separating them. CDR1 and CDR2 from the germline V gene are GTSNPN and SVGIG (reference sequence). The CDR3 DNA is TGTGCCTGGAGTCAGGGTCCTCCCTACGAGCAGTACTTC. Translation gives CAWSQGPPYEQYF. Combining the CDR3 with reference TRBV30 and TRBJ2-7 gives the whole variable domain SQTIHQWPATLVQPVGSPLSLECTVEGTSNPNLYWYRQAAGRGLQLLFYSVGIGQISSEVPQNLSASRPQDRQFILSSKKLLLSDSGFYLCAWSQGPPYEQYFGPGTRLTVT.

This clone has a count of ten or more. The gene calls are TRBV5-4 and TRBJ2-2; the D gene is possibly TRBD2 (6 bases). The V gene lost 10 bases and the J gene lost 0 bases, with 16 bases spanning the gap. In germline, CDR1 is SGHNT, CDR2 YYREEE (reference sequence). The CDR3 contains 15 residues. The CDR3 coding sequence is TGTGCCGCCGTAGCGGCGTCCGCGAACACCGGGGAGCTGTTTTTT. Translation: CAAVAASANTGELFF.

V is TRBV28 and J is TRBJ2-2; 9 bases map to TRBD2. This CDR3 has 15 residues. Germline V gene lookup returns CDR1 MDHEN and CDR2 SYDVKM. J lost 4 bases, V lost 8 bases, and 8 bases had no gene match. The CDR3 region is CASYPGAGGTGELFF. CDR3 DNA sequence: TGTGCCAGCTACCCCGGAGCGGGGGGCACCGGGGAGCTGTTTTTT.

This chain uses TRBV10-3 with TRBJ1-4, with 7 bases that match TRBD1. The CDR3 runs 13 residues. The V and J ends lost 11 bases and 6 bases, in that order; junction bases with no gene match: 9. From germline, CDR1 is ENHRY and CDR2 SYGVKD. The CDR3 DNA reads as TGTGCCGCGTCTAGGGGGCGGGATGAAAAACTGTTTTTT. Translation: CAASRGRDEKLFF.

This clone came up once. The gene calls are TRBV5-4 and TRBJ1-1; no firm D call. Germline values: CDR1 SGHNT, CDR2 YYREEE (reference sequence). This CDR3 contains 16 residues. Trimming stripped 3 bases from V and 1 base from J, with 16 bases between. The DNA for the CDR3 is TGTGCCAGCAGCTACCCACGTCGAGGGCCGAACACTGAAGCTTTCTTT. Translation: CASSYPRRGPNTEAFF.

This clone was counted only a few times. CDR3 sequence (DNA): TGTGCCAGCAGACCCCTACAGGAGGGCACTGAAGCTTTCTTT. Its translation: CASRPLQEGTEAFF. The rearrangement uses TRBV3-1 (or the pseudogene TRBV3-2) and TRBJ1-1; TRBD1 might be the D (5 bases). CDR1 is LGHDT, CDR2 YNNKEL, per germline (reference sequence). V was clipped by 6 bases and J by 4 bases, with 15 bases between them. This CDR3 comprises 14 residues.

The gene calls are TRBV19 and TRBJ1-2, with D uncertain. Germline V gene data show CDR1 as LNHDA and CDR2 as SQIVND (reference sequence). V lost 8 bases to trimming and J lost 4 bases, with 20 bases between them. This CDR3 is built from 15 residues. This CDR3 reads CASGNSRLSFYGYTF. The CDR3 DNA follows: TGTGCCAGTGGCAACAGCCGTCTTTCCTTCTATGGCTACACCTTC.